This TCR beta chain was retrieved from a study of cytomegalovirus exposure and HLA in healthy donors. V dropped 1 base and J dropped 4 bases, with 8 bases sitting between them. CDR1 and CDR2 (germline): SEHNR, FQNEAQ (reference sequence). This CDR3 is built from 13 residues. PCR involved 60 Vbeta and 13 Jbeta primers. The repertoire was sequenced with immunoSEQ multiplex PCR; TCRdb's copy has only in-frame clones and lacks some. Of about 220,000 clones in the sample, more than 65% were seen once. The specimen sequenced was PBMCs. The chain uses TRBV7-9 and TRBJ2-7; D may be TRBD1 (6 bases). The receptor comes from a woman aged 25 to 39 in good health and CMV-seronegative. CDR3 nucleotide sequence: TGTGCCAGCAGCTTAGACAGGGTTTACGAGCAGTACTTC. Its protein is CASSLDRVYEQYF.